This entry concerns a single TCR beta chain. As processed by the authors: Amplification of reference gene primers provided the estimated nucleated cell counts. Clones were sequenced by immunoSEQ multiplex PCR, and TCRdb holds only the in-frame ones, with some missing. V, J and clone size were drawn from that table, and D and trimming were deduced from the DNA. The data contain about 140,000 clones, approximately 80% of them singletons. The record originates from a study of blood T cell repertoires in COVID-19. Overall study context: PBMCs, B-cell-depleted T cells, or T cells provided the cDNA or gDNA that made up the material.

Looked up from germline, CDR1 is SQVTM and CDR2 is ANQGSEA. The CDR3 consists of 15 residues. J lost 4 bases, V lost 4 bases, and 8 bases had no gene match. This TCR derives from an elderly woman with active or convalescent COVID-19. The V call is TRBV29-1, the J call TRBJ2-7; 12 bases fit TRBD2. The sample consisted of peripheral blood. CDR3 in amino acids: CSVGPSGGGIYEQYF. The DNA of the CDR3 is TGCAGCGTTGGCCCTAGCGGGGGGGGAATTTACGAGCAGTACTTC.